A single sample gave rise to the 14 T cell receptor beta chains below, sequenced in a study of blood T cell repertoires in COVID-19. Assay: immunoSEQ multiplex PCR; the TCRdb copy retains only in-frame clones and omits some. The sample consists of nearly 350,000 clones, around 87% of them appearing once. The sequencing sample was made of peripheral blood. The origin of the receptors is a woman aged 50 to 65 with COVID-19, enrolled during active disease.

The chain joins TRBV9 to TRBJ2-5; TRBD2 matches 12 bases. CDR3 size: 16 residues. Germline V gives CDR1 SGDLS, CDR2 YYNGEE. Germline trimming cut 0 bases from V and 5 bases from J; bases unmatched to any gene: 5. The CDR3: CASSVASGRALETQYF. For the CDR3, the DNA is TGTGCCAGCAGCGTAGCTAGCGGGAGGGCCCTTGAGACCCAGTACTTC.

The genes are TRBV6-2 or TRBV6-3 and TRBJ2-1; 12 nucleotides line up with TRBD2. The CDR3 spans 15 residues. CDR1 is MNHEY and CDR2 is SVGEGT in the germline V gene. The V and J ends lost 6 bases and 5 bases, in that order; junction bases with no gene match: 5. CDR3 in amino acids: CASSRGLAGHNEQFF. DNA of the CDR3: TGTGCCAGCAGCCGCGGACTAGCGGGACACAATGAGCAGTTCTTC.

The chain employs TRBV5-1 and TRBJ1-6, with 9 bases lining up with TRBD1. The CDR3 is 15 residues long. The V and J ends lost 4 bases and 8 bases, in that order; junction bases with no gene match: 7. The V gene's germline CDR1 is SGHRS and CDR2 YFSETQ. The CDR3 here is CASSPPGQGYSPLHF. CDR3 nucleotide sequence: TGCGCCAGCAGCCCCCCGGGACAGGGTTATTCACCCCTCCACTTT. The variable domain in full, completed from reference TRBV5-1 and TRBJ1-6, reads KAGVTQTPRYLIKTRGQQVTLSCSPISGHRSVSWYQQTPGQGLQFLFEYFSETQRNKGNFPGRFSGRQFSNSRSEMNVSTLELGDSALYLCASSPPGQGYSPLHFGNGTRLTVT.

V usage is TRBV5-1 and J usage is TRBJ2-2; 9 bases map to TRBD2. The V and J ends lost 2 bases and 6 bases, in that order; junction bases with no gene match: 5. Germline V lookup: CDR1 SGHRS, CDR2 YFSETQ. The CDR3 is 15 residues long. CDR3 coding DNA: TGCGCCAGCAGCTTTCGTAGCGGGAGAGCCGGGGAGCTGTTTTTT. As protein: CASSFRSGRAGELFF.

The CDR3 loop is CASSSPDRAAEAFF. The CDR3 DNA reads TGTGCCAGCAGCTCCCCAGACAGGGCGGCTGAAGCTTTCTTT. The chain uses TRBV7-9 and TRBJ1-1, with 7 bases lining up with TRBD1. CDR1 and CDR2 (germline): SEHNR, FQNEAQ (reference sequence). V was clipped by 4 bases and J by 6 bases; unmatched bases: 8. The CDR3 loop spans 14 amino acids.

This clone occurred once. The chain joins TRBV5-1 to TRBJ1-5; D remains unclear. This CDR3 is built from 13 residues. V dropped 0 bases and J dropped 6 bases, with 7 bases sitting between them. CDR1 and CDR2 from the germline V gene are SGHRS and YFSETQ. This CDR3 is CASSLEFGQPQHF. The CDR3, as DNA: TGCGCCAGCAGCTTGGAGTTCGGTCAGCCCCAGCATTTT.

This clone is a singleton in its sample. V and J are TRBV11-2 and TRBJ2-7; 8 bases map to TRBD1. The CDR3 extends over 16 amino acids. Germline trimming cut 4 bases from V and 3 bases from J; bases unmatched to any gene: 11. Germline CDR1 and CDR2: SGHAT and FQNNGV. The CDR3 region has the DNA TGTGCCAGCAGCTCACCCCTGACAGGGGCGAACTACGAGCAGTACTTC. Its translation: CASSSPLTGANYEQYF.

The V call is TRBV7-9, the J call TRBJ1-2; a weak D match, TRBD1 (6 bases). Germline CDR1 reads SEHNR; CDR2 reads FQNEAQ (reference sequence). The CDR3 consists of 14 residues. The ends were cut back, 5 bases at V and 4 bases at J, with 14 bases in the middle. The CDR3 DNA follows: TGTGCCAGCAGCGCCCGACAGGAGATCTATGGCTACACCTTC. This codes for CASSARQEIYGYTF.

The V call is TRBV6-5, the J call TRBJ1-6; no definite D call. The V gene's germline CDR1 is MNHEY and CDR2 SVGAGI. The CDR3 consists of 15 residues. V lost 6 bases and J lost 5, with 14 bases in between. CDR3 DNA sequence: TGTGCCAGCAGCTCGGACCGAGGGAATAATTCACCCCTCCACTTT. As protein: CASSSDRGNNSPLHF.

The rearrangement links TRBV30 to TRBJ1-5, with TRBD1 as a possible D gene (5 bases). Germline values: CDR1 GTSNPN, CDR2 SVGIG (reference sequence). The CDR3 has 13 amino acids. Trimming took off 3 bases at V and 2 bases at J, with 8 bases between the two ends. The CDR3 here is CAWSGRGNQPQHF. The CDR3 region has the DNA TGTGCCTGGAGCGGCAGGGGCAATCAGCCCCAGCATTTT. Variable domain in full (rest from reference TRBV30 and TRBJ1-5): SQTIHQWPATLVQPVGSPLSLECTVEGTSNPNLYWYRQAAGRGLQLLFYSVGIGQISSEVPQNLSASRPQDRQFILSSKKLLLSDSGFYLCAWSGRGNQPQHFGDGTRLSIL.

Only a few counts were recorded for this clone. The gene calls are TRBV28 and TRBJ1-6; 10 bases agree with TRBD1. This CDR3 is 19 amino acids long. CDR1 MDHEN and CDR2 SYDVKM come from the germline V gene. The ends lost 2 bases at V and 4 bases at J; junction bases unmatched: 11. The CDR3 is CASSLPGQGPLLYNSPLHF. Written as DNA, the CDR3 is TGTGCCAGCAGTTTACCGGGACAGGGGCCCCTTCTTTATAATTCACCCCTCCACTTT.

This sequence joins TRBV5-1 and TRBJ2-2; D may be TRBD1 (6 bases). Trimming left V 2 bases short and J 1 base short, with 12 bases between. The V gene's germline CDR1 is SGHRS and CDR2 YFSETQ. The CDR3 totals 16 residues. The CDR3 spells CASSFTGQVNTGELFF. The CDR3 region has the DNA TGCGCCAGCAGCTTTACAGGGCAGGTGAACACCGGGGAGCTGTTTTTT. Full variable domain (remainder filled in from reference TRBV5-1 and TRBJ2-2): KAGVTQTPRYLIKTRGQQVTLSCSPISGHRSVSWYQQTPGQGLQFLFEYFSETQRNKGNFPGRFSGRQFSNSRSEMNVSTLELGDSALYLCASSFTGQVNTGELFFGEGSRLTVL.

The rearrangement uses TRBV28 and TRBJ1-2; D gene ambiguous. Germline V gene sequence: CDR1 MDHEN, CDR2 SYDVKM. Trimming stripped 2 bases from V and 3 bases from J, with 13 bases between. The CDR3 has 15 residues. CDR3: CASSLMEREYYGYTF. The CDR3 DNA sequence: TGTGCCAGCAGTTTAATGGAAAGGGAGTACTATGGCTACACCTTC.

The CDR3 sequence is CASSIGYTDTQYF. CDR3 nucleotides: TGTGCCAGTAGTATAGGCTACACAGATACGCAGTATTTT. The chain couples TRBV19 to TRBJ2-3; D unresolved. With 1 base removed from V and 2 bases from J, the gap between germline ends came to 4 bases. The CDR3 consists of 13 residues. Germline V lookup: CDR1 LNHDA, CDR2 SQIVND (reference sequence).